This T cell receptor (beta chain) was captured in a study of OX40 agonist ivuxolimab in advanced cancers. With regard to this clone: Its matching antigen is unknown.

Sequenced by immunoSEQ multiplex PCR; TCRdb stores in-frame clones only, minus some. The sample has 87,000 or so clones; 85% to 90% are singletons. The CDR3 totals 17 residues. Germline lookup yields CDR1 SGHTA and CDR2 FQGTGA. V lost 5 bases, J lost 7 bases, and 14 bases stayed unmatched. Study-level findings and limits: On average, CD8+ T cells had more expanded clones than CD4+.

The TCR was taken from an adult with an advanced solid tumor such as melanoma, head and neck, liver or kidney cancer. The chain joins TRBV7-3 to TRBJ1-2; 12 bases agree with TRBD1. Sequenced here: CD4+ or CD8+ T cells sorted from blood, sampled in a trial of the OX40 agonist ivuxolimab. Written as DNA, the CDR3 is TGTGCCAGCAGCCCCGTACGTGGGGACAGGGGGCTCCGTGGCTACACCTTC. This translates into CASSPVRGDRGLRGYTF.